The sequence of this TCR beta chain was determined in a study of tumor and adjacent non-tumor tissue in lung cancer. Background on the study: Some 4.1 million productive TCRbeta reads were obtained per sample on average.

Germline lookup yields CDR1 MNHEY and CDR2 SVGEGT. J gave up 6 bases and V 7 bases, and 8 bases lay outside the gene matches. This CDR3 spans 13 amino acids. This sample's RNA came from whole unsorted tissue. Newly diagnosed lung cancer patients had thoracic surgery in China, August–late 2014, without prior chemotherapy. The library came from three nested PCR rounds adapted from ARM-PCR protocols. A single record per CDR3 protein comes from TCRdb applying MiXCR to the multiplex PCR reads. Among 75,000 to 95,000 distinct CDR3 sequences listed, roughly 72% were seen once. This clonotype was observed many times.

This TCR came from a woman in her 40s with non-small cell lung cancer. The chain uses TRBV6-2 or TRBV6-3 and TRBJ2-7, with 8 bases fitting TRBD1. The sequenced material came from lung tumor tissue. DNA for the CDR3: TGTGCCAGCATTCCGGACAGGGCTGGCGAGCAGTACTTC. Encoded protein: CASIPDRAGEQYF.